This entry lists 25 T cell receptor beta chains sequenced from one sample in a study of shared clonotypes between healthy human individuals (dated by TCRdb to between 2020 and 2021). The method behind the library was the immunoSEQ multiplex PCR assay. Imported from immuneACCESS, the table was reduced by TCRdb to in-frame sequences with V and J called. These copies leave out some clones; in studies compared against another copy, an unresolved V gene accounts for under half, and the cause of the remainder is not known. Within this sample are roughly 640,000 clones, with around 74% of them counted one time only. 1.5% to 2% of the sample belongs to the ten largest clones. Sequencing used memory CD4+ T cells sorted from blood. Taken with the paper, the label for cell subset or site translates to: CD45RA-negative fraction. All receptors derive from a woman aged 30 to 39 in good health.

The CDR3 spells CATHPGTGTYEQYF. The CDR3 DNA sequence: TGTGCCACCCATCCCGGAACAGGGACCTACGAGCAGTACTTC. The J gene is TRBJ2-7, the V gene TRBV7-9; possible D gene TRBD1, 6 bases. The ends were cut back, 10 bases at V and 2 bases at J, with 18 bases in the middle. CDR3 length: 14 amino acids. Germline V CDR1 and CDR2: SEHNR, FQNEAQ (reference sequence).

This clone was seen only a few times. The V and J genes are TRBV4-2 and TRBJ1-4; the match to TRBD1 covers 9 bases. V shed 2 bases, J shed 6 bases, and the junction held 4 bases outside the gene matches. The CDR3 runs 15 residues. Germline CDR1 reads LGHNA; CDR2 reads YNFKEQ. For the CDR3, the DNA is TGTGCCAGCAGCCAAAACAGGGGGCAATATGAAAAACTGTTTTTT. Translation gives CASSQNRGQYEKLFF.

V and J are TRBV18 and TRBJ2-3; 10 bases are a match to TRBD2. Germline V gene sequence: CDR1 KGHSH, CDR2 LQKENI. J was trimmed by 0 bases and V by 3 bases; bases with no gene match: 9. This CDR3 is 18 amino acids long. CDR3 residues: CASSPAPSGSVSTDTQYF. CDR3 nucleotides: TGTGCCAGCTCACCGGCTCCTAGCGGGAGTGTTAGCACAGATACGCAGTATTTT. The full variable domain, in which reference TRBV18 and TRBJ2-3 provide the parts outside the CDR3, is NAGVMQNPRHLVRRRGQEARLRCSPMKGHSHVYWYRQLPEEGLKFMVYLQKENIIDESGMPKERFSAEFPKEGPSILRIQQVVRGDSAAYFCASSPAPSGSVSTDTQYFGPGTRLTVL.

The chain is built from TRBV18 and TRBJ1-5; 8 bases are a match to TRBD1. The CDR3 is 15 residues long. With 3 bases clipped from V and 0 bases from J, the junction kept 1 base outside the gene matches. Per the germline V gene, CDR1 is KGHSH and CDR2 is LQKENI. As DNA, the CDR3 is TGTGCCAGCTCACCGGGACAGGTTAGCAATCAGCCCCAGCATTTT. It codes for CASSPGQVSNQPQHF. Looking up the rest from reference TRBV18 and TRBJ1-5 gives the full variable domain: NAGVMQNPRHLVRRRGQEARLRCSPMKGHSHVYWYRQLPEEGLKFMVYLQKENIIDESGMPKERFSAEFPKEGPSILRIQQVVRGDSAAYFCASSPGQVSNQPQHFGDGTRLSIL.

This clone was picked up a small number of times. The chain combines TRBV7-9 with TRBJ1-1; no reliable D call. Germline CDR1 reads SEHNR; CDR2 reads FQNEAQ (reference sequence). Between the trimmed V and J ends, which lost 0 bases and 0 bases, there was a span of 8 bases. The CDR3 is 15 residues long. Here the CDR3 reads CASSLAGSLNTEAFF. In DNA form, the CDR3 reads TGTGCCAGCAGCTTAGCAGGCAGCCTGAACACTGAAGCTTTCTTT. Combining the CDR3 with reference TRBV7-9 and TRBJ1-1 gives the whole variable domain DTGVSQNPRHKITKRGQNVTFRCDPISEHNRLYWYRQTLGQGPEFLTYFQNEAQLEKSRLLSDRFSAERPKGSFSTLEIQRTEQGDSAMYLCASSLAGSLNTEAFFGQGTRLTVV.

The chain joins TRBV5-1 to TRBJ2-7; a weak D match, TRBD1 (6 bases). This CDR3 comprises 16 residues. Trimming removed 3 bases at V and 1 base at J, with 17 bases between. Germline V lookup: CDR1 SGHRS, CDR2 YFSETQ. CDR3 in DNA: TGCGCCAGCAGCTCCAGGGGTGTGGGATCGTCCTACGAGCAGTACTTC. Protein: CASSSRGVGSSYEQYF. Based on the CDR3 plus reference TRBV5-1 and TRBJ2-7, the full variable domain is KAGVTQTPRYLIKTRGQQVTLSCSPISGHRSVSWYQQTPGQGLQFLFEYFSETQRNKGNFPGRFSGRQFSNSRSEMNVSTLELGDSALYLCASSSRGVGSSYEQYFGPGTRLTVT.

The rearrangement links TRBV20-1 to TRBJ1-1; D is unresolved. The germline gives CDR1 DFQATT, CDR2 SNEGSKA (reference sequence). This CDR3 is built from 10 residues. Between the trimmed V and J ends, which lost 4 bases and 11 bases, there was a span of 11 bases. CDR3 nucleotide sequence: TGCAGTGCTACAGACAACTCGGCTTTCTTT. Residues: CSATDNSAFF.

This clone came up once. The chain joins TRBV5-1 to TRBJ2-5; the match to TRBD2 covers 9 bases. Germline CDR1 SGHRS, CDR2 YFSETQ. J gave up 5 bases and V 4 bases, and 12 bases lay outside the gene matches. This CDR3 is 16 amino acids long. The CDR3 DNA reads TGCGCCAGCAGCCCGGGGGGTAGCGGGAGAGTGGAGACCCAGTACTTC. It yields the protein CASSPGGSGRVETQYF.

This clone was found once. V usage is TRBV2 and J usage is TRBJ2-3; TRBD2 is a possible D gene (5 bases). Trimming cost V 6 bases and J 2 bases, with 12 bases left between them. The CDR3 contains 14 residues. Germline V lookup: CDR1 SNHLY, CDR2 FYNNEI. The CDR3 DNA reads TGTGCCAGCAGCCCAGCGGTTTACACAGATACGCAGTATTTT. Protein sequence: CASSPAVYTDTQYF.

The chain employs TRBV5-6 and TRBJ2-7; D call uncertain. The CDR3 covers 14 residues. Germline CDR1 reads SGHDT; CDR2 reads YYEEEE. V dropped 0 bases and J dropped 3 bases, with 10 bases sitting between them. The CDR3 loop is CASSLGGPLYEQYF. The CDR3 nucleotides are TGTGCCAGCAGCTTGGGAGGACCCCTCTACGAGCAGTACTTC.

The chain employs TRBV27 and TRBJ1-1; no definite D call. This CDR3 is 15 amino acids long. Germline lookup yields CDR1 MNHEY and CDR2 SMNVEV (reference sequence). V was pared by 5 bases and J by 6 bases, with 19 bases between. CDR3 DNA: TGTGCCAGCAGTGGCACGAGGTCCGGGTGGTCTGAAGCTTTCTTT. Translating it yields CASSGTRSGWSEAFF.

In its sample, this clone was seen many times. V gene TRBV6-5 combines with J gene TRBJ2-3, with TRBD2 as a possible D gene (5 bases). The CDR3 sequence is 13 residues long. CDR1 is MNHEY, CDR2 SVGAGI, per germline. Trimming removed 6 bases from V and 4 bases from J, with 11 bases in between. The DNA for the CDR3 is TGTGCCAGCAGGAGGGCCGGGGCAGATACGCAGTATTTT. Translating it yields CASRRAGADTQYF.

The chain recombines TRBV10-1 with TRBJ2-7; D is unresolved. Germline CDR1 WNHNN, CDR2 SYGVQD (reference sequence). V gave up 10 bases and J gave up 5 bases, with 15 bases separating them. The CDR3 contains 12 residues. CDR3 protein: CANQAIWHEQYF. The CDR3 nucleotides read TGCGCCAACCAAGCCATCTGGCACGAGCAGTACTTC.

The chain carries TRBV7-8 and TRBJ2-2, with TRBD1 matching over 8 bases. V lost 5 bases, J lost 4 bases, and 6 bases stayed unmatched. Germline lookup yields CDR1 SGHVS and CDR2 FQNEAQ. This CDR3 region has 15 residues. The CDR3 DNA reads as TGTGCCAGCAGCCCCAGGGGGCTTAGCACCGGGGAGCTGTTTTTT. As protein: CASSPRGLSTGELFF.

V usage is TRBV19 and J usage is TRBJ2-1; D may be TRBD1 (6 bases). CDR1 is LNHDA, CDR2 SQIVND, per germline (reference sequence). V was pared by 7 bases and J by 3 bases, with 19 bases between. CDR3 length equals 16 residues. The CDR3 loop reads CASTPRGTQGYNEQFF. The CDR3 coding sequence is TGTGCCAGTACACCTCGGGGCACACAGGGCTACAATGAGCAGTTCTTC.

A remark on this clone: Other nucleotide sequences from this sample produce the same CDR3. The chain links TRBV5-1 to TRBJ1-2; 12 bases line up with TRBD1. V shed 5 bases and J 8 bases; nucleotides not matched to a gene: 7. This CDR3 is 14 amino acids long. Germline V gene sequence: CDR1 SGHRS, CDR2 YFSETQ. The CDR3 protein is CASSPGTGGFGYTF. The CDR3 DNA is TGCGCCAGCAGTCCTGGGACAGGGGGCTTCGGCTACACCTTC.

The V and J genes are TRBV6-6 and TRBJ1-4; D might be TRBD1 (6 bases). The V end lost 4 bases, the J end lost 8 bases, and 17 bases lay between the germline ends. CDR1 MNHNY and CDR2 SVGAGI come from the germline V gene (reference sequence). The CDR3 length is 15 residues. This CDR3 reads CASSLGQLPGEKLFF. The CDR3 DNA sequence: TGTGCCAGCAGTTTGGGACAACTCCCGGGCGAAAAACTGTTTTTT.

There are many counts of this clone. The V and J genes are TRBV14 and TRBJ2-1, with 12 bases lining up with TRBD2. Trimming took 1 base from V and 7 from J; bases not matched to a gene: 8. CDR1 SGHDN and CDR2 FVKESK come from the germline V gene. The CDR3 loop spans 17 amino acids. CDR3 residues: CASSQGPSGRAVNEQFF. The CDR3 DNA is TGTGCCAGCAGCCAAGGTCCTAGCGGGAGGGCCGTTAATGAGCAGTTCTTC. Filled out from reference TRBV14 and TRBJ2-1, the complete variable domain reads EAGVTQFPSHSVIEKGQTVTLRCDPISGHDNLYWYRRVMGKEIKFLLHFVKESKQDESGMPNNRFLAERTGGTYSTLKVQPAELEDSGVYFCASSQGPSGRAVNEQFFGPGTRLTVL.

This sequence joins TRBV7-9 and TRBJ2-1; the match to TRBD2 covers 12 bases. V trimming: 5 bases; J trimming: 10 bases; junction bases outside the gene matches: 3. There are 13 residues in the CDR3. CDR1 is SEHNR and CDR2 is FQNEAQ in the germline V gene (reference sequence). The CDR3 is CASSDGLAGEQFF. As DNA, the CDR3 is TGTGCCAGCAGCGACGGACTAGCGGGAGAGCAGTTCTTC.

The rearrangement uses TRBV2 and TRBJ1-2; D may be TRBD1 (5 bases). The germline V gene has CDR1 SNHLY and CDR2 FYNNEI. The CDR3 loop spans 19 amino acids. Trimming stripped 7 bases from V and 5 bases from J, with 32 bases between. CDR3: CASTRSRRDERWGLYGYTF. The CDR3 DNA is TGTGCCAGCACGAGGTCCCGAAGGGATGAGCGGTGGGGGTTATATGGCTACACCTTC. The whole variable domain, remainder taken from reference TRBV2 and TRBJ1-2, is EPEVTQTPSHQVTQMGQEVILRCVPISNHLYFYWYRQILGQKVEFLVSFYNNEISEKSEIFDDQFSVERPDGSNFTLKIRSTKLEDSAMYFCASTRSRRDERWGLYGYTFGSGTRLTVV.

CDR3 loop: CASSRYSGGETQYF. The CDR3 DNA reads as TGTGCCAGCAGCCGTTACTCAGGGGGAGAGACCCAGTACTTC. This sequence joins TRBV11-2 and TRBJ2-5, with 7 bases matching TRBD1. V was clipped by 5 bases and J by 4 bases; unmatched bases: 7. The germline CDR1 and CDR2 sequences are SGHAT and FQNNGV. CDR3 size: 14 residues.

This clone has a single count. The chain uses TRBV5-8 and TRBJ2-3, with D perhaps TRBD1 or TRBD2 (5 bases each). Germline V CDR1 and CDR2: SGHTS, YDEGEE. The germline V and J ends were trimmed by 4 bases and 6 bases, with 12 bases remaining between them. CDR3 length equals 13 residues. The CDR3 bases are TGTGCCAGCAGCCTCCGGGACGATGATACGCAGTATTTT. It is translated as CASSLRDDDTQYF.

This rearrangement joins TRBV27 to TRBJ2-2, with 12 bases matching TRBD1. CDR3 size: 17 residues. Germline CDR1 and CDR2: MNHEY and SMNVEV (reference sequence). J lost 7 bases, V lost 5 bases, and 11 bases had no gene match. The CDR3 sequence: CASSPKGDRGRHGELFF. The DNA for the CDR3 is TGTGCCAGCAGTCCCAAGGGGGACAGGGGGCGCCACGGGGAGCTGTTTTTT.

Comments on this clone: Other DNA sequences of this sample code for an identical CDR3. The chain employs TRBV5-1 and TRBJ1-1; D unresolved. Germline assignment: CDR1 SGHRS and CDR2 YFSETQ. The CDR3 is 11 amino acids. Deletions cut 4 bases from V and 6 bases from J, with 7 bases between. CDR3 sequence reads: CASSRGAEAFF. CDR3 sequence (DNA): TGCGCCAGCAGCCGCGGGGCTGAAGCTTTCTTT.

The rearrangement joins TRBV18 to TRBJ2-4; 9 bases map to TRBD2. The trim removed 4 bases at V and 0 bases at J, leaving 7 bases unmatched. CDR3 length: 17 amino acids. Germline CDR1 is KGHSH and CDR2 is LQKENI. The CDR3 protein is CASSQTSGDLAKNIQYF. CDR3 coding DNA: TGTGCCAGCTCACAGACTAGCGGAGACCTAGCCAAAAACATTCAGTACTTC.